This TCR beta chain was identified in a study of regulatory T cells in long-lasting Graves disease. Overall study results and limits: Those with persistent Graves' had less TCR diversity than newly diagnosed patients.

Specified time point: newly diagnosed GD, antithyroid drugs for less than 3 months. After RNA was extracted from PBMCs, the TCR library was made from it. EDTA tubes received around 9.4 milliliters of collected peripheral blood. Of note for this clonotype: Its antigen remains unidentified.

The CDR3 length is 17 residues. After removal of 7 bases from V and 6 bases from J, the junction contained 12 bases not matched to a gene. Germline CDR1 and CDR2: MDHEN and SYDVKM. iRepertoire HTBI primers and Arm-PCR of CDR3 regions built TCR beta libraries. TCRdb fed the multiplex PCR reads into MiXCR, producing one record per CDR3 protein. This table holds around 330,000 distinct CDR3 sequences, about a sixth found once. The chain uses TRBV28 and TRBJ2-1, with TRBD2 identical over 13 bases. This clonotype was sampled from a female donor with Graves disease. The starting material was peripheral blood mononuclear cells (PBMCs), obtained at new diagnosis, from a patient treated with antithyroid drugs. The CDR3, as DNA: TGTGCCAGCACCCTCCACCTCGGACTAGCGGGAGTCAATGAGCAGTTCTTC. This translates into CASTLHLGLAGVNEQFF.